This TCR beta chain comes out of a study of naive and memory T cell subsets. Findings and caveats of the study: Over 85% of naive TCR sequences appeared only once, unlike memory subsets. Possibly reflecting memory cells re-expressing CD45RA, a few larger clonotypes occurred in naive repertoires, especially CD8. Diversity fell and Gini index rose from naive through CM, EM, EMRA. TCR counts from RNA may reflect activation-linked expression changes.

Both TRBC1 and TRBC2 were covered by a beta constant-region primer of two equimolar oligonucleotides. Ligated cDNA was amplified by four rounds of PCR with nested alpha and beta constant-region primers and SP2. TCRdb fed the UMI-ligation and nested PCR reads into MiXCR, producing one record per CDR3 protein. In the table there are roughly 100,000 distinct CDR3 sequences, about 14% of which are singletons. The CDR3 is 14 amino acids. Germline V gene sequence: CDR1 MNHEY, CDR2 SMNVEV (reference sequence). The V and J ends lost 2 bases and 3 bases respectively, with 9 bases between them. CMV status came from CD4+ IFNgamma after overnight CMV lysate stimulation. Worth noting for this clonotype: The antigen is not known.

Sample: naive CD8+ T cells from blood. This clonotype was sampled from a human donor in good health. The gene calls are TRBV27 and TRBJ2-3; D possibly corresponds to TRBD2 (6 bases). The CDR3 region has the DNA TGTGCCAGCAGTTTAGCGGGGTGGACAGATACGCAGTATTTT. Protein product: CASSLAGWTDTQYF.